This TCR beta chain was observed in a study of shared clonotypes between healthy human individuals. Genomic DNA per cell subset filled all wells of several immunoSEQ plates. Authors' methods: As immunoSEQ supplied junction-only sequences (without quality scores), filtering differed. Using immunoSEQ multiplex PCR, the repertoire was profiled, and TCRdb retains in-frame clones only, with some absent. D and trimming come from the DNA, and the V and J calls and clone size come from that table. The table has some 1,100,000 clones, approximately 78% seen once. General study findings and limits: Generally, estimated richness proved larger in naive subsets than it did in memory subsets. Clonotype sharing across a few donors was observed for around 5% of naive CD4 clonotypes.

Concerning this clone: Its antigen is not known.

V was trimmed by 4 bases and J by 6 bases, leaving 10 bases between them. Per the germline V gene, CDR1 is SGHVS and CDR2 is FNYEAQ. The CDR3 covers 13 residues. The chain is built from TRBV7-6 and TRBJ2-1; D is perhaps TRBD2 (6 bases). The material sequenced was memory CD4+ T cells from PBMCs. Subset of the sample: CD45RA-negative fraction. The sequence derives from a man aged 18 to 30 in good health. Some clones in this sample may be carry-over from other donors' samples. The CDR3 here is CASSSLSGNEQFF. CDR3 DNA sequence: TGTGCCAGCAGCTCCCTTAGCGGCAATGAGCAGTTCTTC.